One and the same sample provided the 25 T cell receptor beta chains below, sequenced in a study of PD-L1 blockade in urothelial cancer. Clones were read by immunoSEQ multiplex PCR, and TCRdb kept only the in-frame ones, dropping some. Among about 32,000 clones listed, about 87% were seen once. The starting material was PBMCs, obtained around atezolizumab (anti-PD-L1) treatment. These receptors were collected from a man over 45 with urothelial cancer.

This chain joins TRBV13 and TRBJ2-1; D is perhaps TRBD2 (6 bases). The V and J ends lost 0 bases and 9 bases respectively, with 6 bases between them. There are 12 residues in the CDR3. Germline lookup yields CDR1 PRHDT and CDR2 FYEKMQ (reference sequence). This chain's CDR3 is CASSLGGGEQFF. CDR3 sequence (DNA): TGTGCCAGCAGCTTAGGGGGAGGTGAGCAGTTCTTC.

The rearrangement links TRBV27 to TRBJ2-7, with 8 positions matching TRBD1. Germline values: CDR1 MNHEY, CDR2 SMNVEV (reference sequence). V lost 4 bases, J lost 3 bases, and 20 bases stayed unmatched. CDR3 size: 19 residues. Here the CDR3 reads CASSSYKRGETGEVYEQYF. CDR3 in DNA: TGTGCCAGCAGTTCATACAAGAGAGGTGAGACAGGGGAAGTCTACGAGCAGTACTTC.

The chain has TRBV5-6 and TRBJ2-1; 8 bases are a match to TRBD2. This CDR3 is 15 amino acids long. The germline V gene has CDR1 SGHDT and CDR2 YYEEEE. The ends lost 4 bases at V and 4 bases at J; junction bases unmatched: 7. The CDR3 DNA reads TGTGCCAGCAGCGCTCAACTAGCGGCTTACAATGAGCAGTTCTTC. Translated: CASSAQLAAYNEQFF.

The CDR3 loop is CASSPTSAGNEQFF. As DNA, the CDR3 is TGTGCCAGCAGTCCGACTAGCGCCGGCAATGAGCAGTTCTTC. The chain uses TRBV9 and TRBJ2-1; TRBD2 agrees at 8 bases. CDR1 SGDLS and CDR2 YYNGEE come from the germline V gene. J was trimmed by 6 bases and V by 5 bases; bases with no gene match: 7. CDR3 length: 14 residues.

This chain connects TRBV25-1 to TRBJ1-1; 7 nucleotides match TRBD1. The germline gives CDR1 MGHDK, CDR2 SYGVNS. This CDR3 is 15 amino acids long. J gave up 4 bases and V 2 bases, and 7 bases lay outside the gene matches. CDR3 in amino acids: CASSEGGGAFTEAFF. DNA for the CDR3: TGTGCCAGCAGTGAAGGAGGGGGCGCATTCACTGAAGCTTTCTTT.

V gene TRBV5-1 combines with J gene TRBJ2-7; D possibly corresponds to TRBD1 (6 bases). This CDR3 is 12 amino acids long. The germline V gene encodes CDR1 SGHRS and CDR2 YFSETQ. V lost 5 bases to trimming and J lost 1 base, with 7 bases between them. In nucleotides, the CDR3 is TGCGCCAGCAGACAGGGTTCCTACGAGCAGTACTTC. It is translated as CASRQGSYEQYF. Complete variable domain (other parts from reference TRBV5-1 and TRBJ2-7): KAGVTQTPRYLIKTRGQQVTLSCSPISGHRSVSWYQQTPGQGLQFLFEYFSETQRNKGNFPGRFSGRQFSNSRSEMNVSTLELGDSALYLCASRQGSYEQYFGPGTRLTVT.

The V and J genes are TRBV6-5 and TRBJ2-7, with TRBD1 matching 8 bases. This CDR3 comprises 12 residues. Germline assignment: CDR1 MNHEY and CDR2 SVGAGI. J lost 6 bases, V lost 2 bases, and 0 bases had no gene match. As DNA, the CDR3 is TGTGCCAGCAGTTACACAGGGGGCGAGCAGTACTTC. Translated, it gives CASSYTGGEQYF.

The chain has TRBV25-1 and TRBJ2-7; D gene unclear. The CDR3 sequence is 12 residues long. Germline lookup yields CDR1 MGHDK and CDR2 SYGVNS. The V gene lost 3 bases and the J gene lost 5 bases, with 8 bases spanning the gap. The CDR3 loop reads CASSESADEQYF. In nucleotides, the CDR3 is TGTGCCAGCAGTGAGAGTGCCGACGAGCAGTACTTC.

V usage is TRBV10-3 and J usage is TRBJ1-2, with 7 positions matching TRBD1. The germline V gene has CDR1 ENHRY and CDR2 SYGVKD. The length of the CDR3 is 14 residues. Trimming cost V 3 bases and J 2 bases; bases outside gene matches: 3. CDR3 bases: TGTGCCATCAGTGAACAGGGGTTCAACTATGGCTACACCTTC. This translates into CAISEQGFNYGYTF.

The chain employs TRBV6-5 and TRBJ2-2; 9 bases line up with TRBD1. Trimming at V came to 7 bases and at J to 4 bases, leaving 7 bases not matched to a gene. The CDR3 is 15 amino acids. Germline V gene data show CDR1 as MNHEY and CDR2 as SVGAGI. CDR3 protein: CASIATTGGTGELFF. As DNA, the CDR3 is TGTGCCAGCATTGCAACGACAGGGGGCACCGGGGAGCTGTTTTTT.

J is TRBJ1-5 and V is TRBV14; D is possibly TRBD1 (5 bases). Germline CDR1 SGHDN, CDR2 FVKESK. Trimming shortened V by 4 bases and J by 6 bases, and 13 bases separated the two germline ends. CDR3 length: 14 amino acids. Here the CDR3 reads CASSLRGGSQPQHF. As DNA, the CDR3 is TGTGCCAGCAGCCTCCGGGGGGGAAGTCAGCCCCAGCATTTT.

This clone was counted only a few times. The CDR3 region has the DNA TGTGCCAGCAGCTTTGGCAGGGCAACTAATGAAAAACTGTTTTTT. Its translation: CASSFGRATNEKLFF. The V gene is TRBV7-9, the J gene TRBJ1-4; a weak D match, TRBD1 (5 bases). Trimming pared 3 bases from V and 0 bases from J, leaving 8 bases between. The CDR3 sequence is 15 residues long. The germline CDR1 and CDR2 sequences are SEHNR and FQNEAQ (reference sequence). Supplemented by reference TRBV7-9 and TRBJ1-4, the full variable domain reads DTGVSQNPRHKITKRGQNVTFRCDPISEHNRLYWYRQTLGQGPEFLTYFQNEAQLEKSRLLSDRFSAERPKGSFSTLEIQRTEQGDSAMYLCASSFGRATNEKLFFGSGTQLSVL.

The CDR3 is CASNSPRSTGIYEQYF. In DNA, the CDR3 is TGTGCCAGCAACTCACCACGATCGACAGGGATCTACGAGCAGTACTTC. The chain links TRBV16 to TRBJ2-7; 7 bases line up with TRBD1. Germline assignment: CDR1 KGHSY and CDR2 FQNENV. V was clipped by 7 bases and J by 3 bases; unmatched bases: 15. This CDR3 contains 16 residues.

The rearrangement links TRBV28 to TRBJ1-5, with 7 bases matching TRBD1. CDR3 length equals 17 residues. Per germline, CDR1 MDHEN and CDR2 SYDVKM. After removal of 5 bases from V and 3 bases from J, the junction contained 13 bases not matched to a gene. The CDR3 DNA is TGTGCCAGCAGTCAACATAAGACAGGGCGGGCCAATCAGCCCCAGCATTTT. Amino acids: CASSQHKTGRANQPQHF.

The chain uses TRBV9 and TRBJ2-1; D is possibly TRBD2 (7 bases). The ends were cut back, 0 bases at V and 10 bases at J, with 20 bases in the middle. The CDR3 is 16 residues long. Germline loops: CDR1 SGDLS, CDR2 YYNGEE. This chain's CDR3 is CASSVGERGGLIEQFF. The CDR3 nucleotides are TGTGCCAGCAGCGTAGGGGAGAGGGGGGGGCTTATCGAGCAGTTCTTC.

This chain links TRBV14 with TRBJ2-1; TRBD2 might be the D (6 bases). The CDR3 is 14 amino acids. Germline CDR1 SGHDN, CDR2 FVKESK. The V end lost 4 bases, the J end lost 2 bases, and 9 bases lay between the germline ends. The CDR3 region is CASSLLAPYNEQFF. The DNA of the CDR3 is TGTGCCAGCAGCCTTCTAGCGCCCTACAATGAGCAGTTCTTC.

V and J are TRBV7-2 and TRBJ1-2, with a tentative D call TRBD1 (5 bases). V lost 1 base and J 7 bases, leaving 16 bases between the germline ends. Germline V CDR1 and CDR2: SGHTA, FQGNSA. The length of the CDR3 is 15 residues. In DNA form, the CDR3 reads TGTGCCAGCAGCTTAGGTGGCAGGGAACCGGCTGGCTACACCTTC. This sequence encodes CASSLGGREPAGYTF.

The V gene is TRBV6-1, the J gene TRBJ1-5; 7 bases match TRBD1. Losses at the gene ends were 2 bases for V and 6 bases for J; bases not matched to a gene: 4. The CDR3 has 14 residues. CDR1 and CDR2 (germline): MNHNS, SASEGT. The CDR3 DNA reads as TGTGCCAGCAGTGAACCAGGGGGAGGTCAGCCCCAGCATTTT. Its protein is CASSEPGGGQPQHF.

The rearrangement uses TRBV7-9 and TRBJ2-3, with TRBD2 matching over 8 bases. Germline CDR1 SEHNR, CDR2 FQNEAQ (reference sequence). This CDR3 comprises 14 residues. V shed 2 bases and J 4 bases; nucleotides not matched to a gene: 2. The CDR3 region is CASSLTTSADTQYF. The DNA of the CDR3 is TGTGCCAGCAGCTTAACGACTAGCGCAGATACGCAGTATTTT. Complete variable domain (other parts from reference TRBV7-9 and TRBJ2-3): DTGVSQNPRHKITKRGQNVTFRCDPISEHNRLYWYRQTLGQGPEFLTYFQNEAQLEKSRLLSDRFSAERPKGSFSTLEIQRTEQGDSAMYLCASSLTTSADTQYFGPGTRLTVL.

The J gene is TRBJ2-1, the V gene TRBV10-2; weak D call: TRBD2 (6 bases). CDR1 and CDR2 (germline): WSHSY, SAAADI. Trimming stripped 8 bases from V and 0 bases from J, with 14 bases between. The length of the CDR3 is 15 residues. The CDR3 DNA is TGCGCCAGCTTGGGACTCCTAAGCTCCTACAATGAGCAGTTCTTC. This sequence encodes CASLGLLSSYNEQFF.

In DNA form, the CDR3 reads TGTGCCAGCAGCCCACAGCTCGGCGAGCAGTACTTC. It is translated as CASSPQLGEQYF. This chain connects TRBV9 to TRBJ2-7; the D is unclear. CDR1 SGDLS and CDR2 YYNGEE come from the germline V gene. CDR3 size: 12 residues. Trimming took off 4 bases at V and 6 bases at J, with 11 bases between the two ends.

The chain joins TRBV7-8 to TRBJ2-1; 8 nucleotides align to TRBD2. CDR3 length: 15 amino acids. The J segment lost 7 bases and the V segment lost 6 bases, leaving 11 bases of the junction unmatched. The germline gives CDR1 SGHVS, CDR2 FQNEAQ. CDR3: CASRPKAGGRNEQFF. The CDR3 DNA reads TGTGCCAGCAGGCCCAAGGCGGGGGGCCGGAATGAGCAGTTCTTC.

The chain employs TRBV5-5 and TRBJ1-1; 7 nucleotides line up with TRBD1. CDR1 is SGHKS and CDR2 is YYEKEE in the germline V gene (reference sequence). The CDR3 has 14 residues. V lost 6 bases and J lost 0; bases outside the gene matches: 5. The CDR3 nucleotides read TGTGCCAGCACAAGGGACAGCGTGAACACTGAAGCTTTCTTT. Translation: CASTRDSVNTEAFF.

A note on this clone: Relative to the germline gene, one junction end is altered; a read error may explain this. The chain has TRBV18 and TRBJ1-2; D is unclear. The CDR3 consists of 13 residues. In germline, CDR1 is KGHSH, CDR2 LQKENI. The CDR3 DNA sequence: TGTGCCAGCTCACCACAGAATCACGGGGAGTGCCACTTC. Its protein is CASSPQNHGECHF.

The V call is TRBV7-8, the J call TRBJ2-2, with TRBD2 matching 9 bases. The CDR3 has 17 amino acids. After removal of 0 bases from V and 4 bases from J, the junction contained 6 bases not matched to a gene. Germline V CDR1 and CDR2: SGHVS, FQNEAQ. The CDR3 region is CASSLAGGRAPTGELFF. CDR3 sequence (DNA): TGTGCCAGCAGCTTAGCGGGCGGGAGGGCCCCCACCGGGGAGCTGTTTTTT.